This section outlines one T cell receptor beta chain sequence together with its context. Antigen specificity is unknown. These data are taken from a study of T cells expressing NK-cell markers. Broader study findings: Whether the expanded NKG2C+ T cell clones recognized HCMV remained unclear. In a few donors, dominant clonotypes made up about 28.3-60.1% of CD3+CD56-NKG2C+ cells.

5'RACE template switching with UMIs generated TCR beta cDNA. From the 5' RACE reads, TCRdb lists one entry per CDR3 protein and no DNA. The sample holds roughly 170,000 distinct CDR3 sequences. This CDR3 spans 13 amino acids. Germline CDR1 SGHTA, CDR2 FQGTGA. This chain joins TRBV7-3 and TRBJ2-7. The TCR comes from a woman aged 18-70 years in good health. The sequencing input was blood T cells: a sorted CD56 or NKG2C T cell subset, CD4+ or CD8+ T cells, or bulk PBMC T cells (not recorded which). Here the CDR3 reads CASSLSVGSEQYF.